The following is a TCR beta chain sequence with its context. The data were taken from a study of blood T cell repertoires in COVID-19. The CDR3 totals 13 residues. Germline V CDR1 and CDR2: ENHRY, SYGVKD. Trimming left V 2 bases short and J 8 bases short, with 9 bases between. In the source study's methods: The authors estimated nucleated cell counts from reference gene primer amplification. The repertoire was sequenced with immunoSEQ multiplex PCR; TCRdb's copy has only in-frame clones and lacks some. V and J calls plus clone size are reproduced from that table; the DNA served to infer D and trimming. The sample holds some 120,000 clones; approximately 74% are singletons and the top ten take 4.5% to 6%.

Material: peripheral blood. This sequence originates from a man aged 80 or over with COVID-19, enrolled during active disease. The genes are TRBV10-3 and TRBJ1-4; D gene unclear. This CDR3 reads CAISEREREKLFF. The CDR3 DNA follows: TGTGCCATCAGTGAGAGAGAAAGAGAAAAACTGTTTTTT.